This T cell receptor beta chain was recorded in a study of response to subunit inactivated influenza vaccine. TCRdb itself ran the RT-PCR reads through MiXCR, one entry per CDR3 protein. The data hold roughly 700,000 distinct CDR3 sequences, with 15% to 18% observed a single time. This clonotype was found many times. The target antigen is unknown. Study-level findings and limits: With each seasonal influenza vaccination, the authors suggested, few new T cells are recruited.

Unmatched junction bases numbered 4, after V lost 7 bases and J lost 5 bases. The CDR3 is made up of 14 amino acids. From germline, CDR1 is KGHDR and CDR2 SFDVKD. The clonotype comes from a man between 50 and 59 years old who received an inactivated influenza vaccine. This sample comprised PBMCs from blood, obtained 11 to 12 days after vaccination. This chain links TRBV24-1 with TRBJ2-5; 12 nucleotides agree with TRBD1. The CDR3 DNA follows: TGTGCCACCAGAGGGACAGGGGGCGTTGAGACCCAGTACTTC. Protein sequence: CATRGTGGVETQYF.